The 2 T cell receptor beta chains listed next were all sequenced from one sample in a study of T cells after yellow fever vaccination. TCRdb re-analysed the 5' RACE reads in MiXCR, keeping a single row per CDR3 protein. Among roughly 500,000 distinct CDR3 sequences, roughly a fifth were seen once, and the ten largest hold roughly an eighth. The input for sequencing was PBMCs, taken 15 days after the yellow fever booster vaccination. These receptors originate from a man younger than 40 who received the YFV17D yellow fever vaccine.

This clonotype was observed a few times. The chain combines TRBV23-1 with TRBJ2-7, with a weak D call TRBD2 (6 bases). TRBV23-1 is assigned to the ORF class and has an uncertain function. Trimming pared 5 bases from V and 3 bases from J, leaving 17 bases between. The CDR3 is made up of 15 amino acids. CDR3 sequence (DNA): TGCGCCAGCAGTGGGGGGACTCCCTTAGGCTACGAGCAGTACTTC. Protein product: CASSGGTPLGYEQYF.

This clonotype was observed a few times. The rearrangement uses TRBV12-3 or TRBV12-4 and TRBJ2-3; weak D call: TRBD2 (5 bases). V was shortened by 7 bases and J by 4 bases, with 24 bases between the two germline ends. This CDR3 is 17 amino acids long. The CDR3 DNA follows: TGTGCCAGCACTTTCCGACTACGCCCCGAGGCCGCAGATACGCAGTATTTT. Protein sequence: CASTFRLRPEAADTQYF.